This TCR beta chain originates from a study of blood T cells in healthy people across ages. Study-level background: The capture of about one barcoded beta molecule per two T cells was achieved by template switching.

The study, taken as a whole, reports: Strong correlation linked observed beta diversity and percent naive T cells. Whereas aged donors had fewer naive CD4+ cells, long-lived donors had more of them and higher diversity. Per million T cells, the diversity of TCR beta decreased roughly linearly as age advanced.

A sample-barcoded 5' primer and a J-beta primer mix were used in a second PCR of roughly 6 to 11 cycles. TCRdb analysed the 5' RACE reads with MiXCR anew, one entry per CDR3 protein. The sample contains 600,000 to 650,000 distinct CDR3 sequences, approximately 50% of which appear only once. Comments on this clonotype: Its antigen is unidentified.

The length of the CDR3 is 16 residues. The ends were cut back, 0 bases at V and 0 bases at J, with 9 bases in the middle. Germline loops: CDR1 MNHEY, CDR2 SVGAGI. The chain has TRBV6-5 and TRBJ2-1; D possibly uses TRBD1 or TRBD2 (5 bases each). Sequencing was carried out using blood. The clonotype originates from a man in his sixties in good health. The CDR3 region has the DNA TGTGCCAGCAGTTACTCGGGGACCTACTCCTACAATGAGCAGTTCTTC. Translation gives CASSYSGTYSYNEQFF.